A selection of T cell receptor beta chains follows, all from one sample in a study of shared clonotypes between healthy human individuals. Method: immunoSEQ multiplex PCR; TCRdb's copy keeps in-frame clones and lacks some. The table includes roughly 2.5 million clones, more than 90% detected once. Material: naive CD4+ T cells sorted from blood. These receptors all stem from a man between 18 and 35 years old in good health. The CDR3 runs from the conserved cysteine through the conserved F or W. Fields, in order: CDR3 DNA, CDR3 protein, clone size, J gene, D gene, V gene. A D gene is named only where the DNA matches it firmly. A row's size may be missing; if present it is once, few, many or a size class.

CDR3 DNA: TGTGCCAGCAGCAAACGGCGGCGGGGACAAGAGACCCAGTACTTC; CDR3 protein: CASSKRRRGQETQYF; clone size: .; J gene: TRBJ2-5; D gene: .; V gene: TRBV21-1
CDR3 DNA: TGTGCCACCAGCCTTGCCAGCACCTACAATGAGCAGTTCTTC; CDR3 protein: CATSLASTYNEQFF; clone size: .; J gene: TRBJ2-1; D gene: .; V gene: TRBV15
CDR3 DNA: TGTGCCAGCAGCCAAGAAGCAGCGGGGGGTTACAATGAGCAGTTCTTC; CDR3 protein: CASSQEAAGGYNEQFF; clone size: .; J gene: TRBJ2-1; D gene: TRBD2; V gene: TRBV4-2
CDR3 DNA: TGCAGCGCGACCTTAGCGGGAGTAACAGATACGCAGTATTTT; CDR3 protein: CSATLAGVTDTQYF; clone size: once; J gene: TRBJ2-3; D gene: TRBD2; V gene: TRBV29-1
CDR3 DNA: TGTGCCAGCAGCTTAAGCCTAGGGGCCCTCACCGGGGAGCTGTTTTTT; CDR3 protein: CASSLSLGALTGELFF; clone size: .; J gene: TRBJ2-2; D gene: .; V gene: TRBV7-2
CDR3 DNA: TGTGCCAGCAGCTTAACGGGGGCGAACACCGGGGAGCTGTTTTTT; CDR3 protein: CASSLTGANTGELFF; clone size: .; J gene: TRBJ2-2; D gene: .; V gene: TRBV7-8
CDR3 DNA: TGTGCCAGCAGTGATTGGGGACAGGGACCCAACACTGAAGCTTTCTTT; CDR3 protein: CASSDWGQGPNTEAFF; clone size: few; J gene: TRBJ1-1; D gene: TRBD1; V gene: TRBV2
CDR3 DNA: TGTGCCAGCAGCGCTAGCTATGAGCAGTTCTTC; CDR3 protein: CASSASYEQFF; clone size: .; J gene: TRBJ2-1; D gene: .; V gene: TRBV9
CDR3 DNA: TGTGCCAGCTCACCACGGGGGGTGGCCACTGAAGCTTTCTTT; CDR3 protein: CASSPRGVATEAFF; clone size: once; J gene: TRBJ1-1; D gene: .; V gene: TRBV18
CDR3 DNA: TGTGCCAGCAGTGTCGTGGGCGGGGGCAATCAGCCCCAGCATTTT; CDR3 protein: CASSVVGGGNQPQHF; clone size: .; J gene: TRBJ1-5; D gene: .; V gene: TRBV2
CDR3 DNA: TGTGCCAGCAGCCCGAAAGGAGGGAACACTGAAGCTTTCTTT; CDR3 protein: CASSPKGGNTEAFF; clone size: .; J gene: TRBJ1-1; D gene: .; V gene: TRBV5-4
CDR3 DNA: TGTGCCTGGAGTAAAGGGGTTGACTATGGCTACACCTTC; CDR3 protein: CAWSKGVDYGYTF; clone size: .; J gene: TRBJ1-2; D gene: .; V gene: TRBV30
CDR3 DNA: TGTGCCAGCAAATTGGAACAAGTTAGCAATCAGCCCCAGCATTTT; CDR3 protein: CASKLEQVSNQPQHF; clone size: .; J gene: TRBJ1-5; D gene: .; V gene: TRBV6-1
CDR3 DNA: TGTGCCACCAGCGGCCGGGACAGGGGAGATTGGGGCTACACCTTC; CDR3 protein: CATSGRDRGDWGYTF; clone size: .; J gene: TRBJ1-2; D gene: TRBD1; V gene: TRBV15
CDR3 DNA: TGTGCCAGCAGTTTATTCGGGACAGGCAAGGACGAGCAGTACTTC; CDR3 protein: CASSLFGTGKDEQYF; clone size: .; J gene: TRBJ2-7; D gene: TRBD1; V gene: TRBV27
CDR3 DNA: TGCGCCAGCAGCTTGGAGTCGGGGACCCGGTTCGCAGATACGCAGTATTTT; CDR3 protein: CASSLESGTRFADTQYF; clone size: .; J gene: TRBJ2-3; D gene: .; V gene: TRBV5-1
CDR3 DNA: TGCGCCAGCAGTGCGACAGGGGTGAACACTGAAGCTTTCTTT; CDR3 protein: CASSATGVNTEAFF; clone size: .; J gene: TRBJ1-1; D gene: TRBD1; V gene: TRBV10-2
CDR3 DNA: TGTGCCAGCAGAAGCCACGGGGACTCTGGGGCCAACGTCCTGACTTTC; CDR3 protein: CASRSHGDSGANVLTF; clone size: .; J gene: TRBJ2-6; D gene: .; V gene: TRBV28
CDR3 DNA: TGTGCCAGCAGCAACGGGGGAAACACCATATATTTT; CDR3 protein: CASSNGGNTIYF; clone size: .; J gene: TRBJ1-3; D gene: .; V gene: TRBV21-1
CDR3 DNA: TGTGCCAGCAGCCAAGGCCTTGCACGGGGGAGCTCCTACAATGAGCAGTTCTTC; CDR3 protein: CASSQGLARGSSYNEQFF; clone size: .; J gene: TRBJ2-1; D gene: .; V gene: TRBV14
CDR3 DNA: TGTGCCAGCAGTGAATACAGGGGGTCTATCAATCAGCCCCAGCATTTT; CDR3 protein: CASSEYRGSINQPQHF; clone size: .; J gene: TRBJ1-5; D gene: TRBD1; V gene: TRBV2
CDR3 DNA: TGTGCCAGCAGTGCACTAGCGGGGGGGCGGGAGGTTGAGCAGTTCTTC; CDR3 protein: CASSALAGGREVEQFF; clone size: once; J gene: TRBJ2-1; D gene: TRBD2; V gene: TRBV25-1
CDR3 DNA: TGCAGCCCCTTGGTTAGTAGCGGCTACATTTACGAGCAGTACTTC; CDR3 protein: CSPLVSSGYIYEQYF; clone size: .; J gene: TRBJ2-7; D gene: .; V gene: TRBV29-1
CDR3 DNA: TGTGCCAGCAGTCGCGGGAGGCCTAGCTACGAGCAGTACTTC; CDR3 protein: CASSRGRPSYEQYF; clone size: .; J gene: TRBJ2-7; D gene: TRBD2; V gene: TRBV6-5
CDR3 DNA: TGTGCCAGCTCACCCAGACTAGCGGGAGGGACAGATACGCAGTATTTT; CDR3 protein: CASSPRLAGGTDTQYF; clone size: once; J gene: TRBJ2-3; D gene: TRBD2; V gene: TRBV18
CDR3 DNA: TGTGCCAGCAGCGTTGCGGATCATAATTCACCCCTCCACTTT; CDR3 protein: CASSVADHNSPLHF; clone size: few; J gene: TRBJ1-6; D gene: .; V gene: TRBV9
CDR3 DNA: TGTGCCAGCAGTGACACGGACAGGGGGCTTTTAACCGGGGAGCTGTTTTTT; CDR3 protein: CASSDTDRGLLTGELFF; clone size: .; J gene: TRBJ2-2; D gene: TRBD1; V gene: TRBV25-1
CDR3 DNA: TGTGCCAGCAGTTGGGGGGCCTTGAATTCACCCCTCCACTTT; CDR3 protein: CASSWGALNSPLHF; clone size: .; J gene: TRBJ1-6; D gene: .; V gene: TRBV27
CDR3 DNA: TGTGCCAGTAGTTCTAGCGGGGGCCTGACCGGGGAGCTGTTTTTT; CDR3 protein: CASSSSGGLTGELFF; clone size: .; J gene: TRBJ2-2; D gene: TRBD2; V gene: TRBV19
CDR3 DNA: TGTGCCAGCAGTCCCCCCCGACAGGGAACCTACGAGCAGTACTTC; CDR3 protein: CASSPPRQGTYEQYF; clone size: .; J gene: TRBJ2-7; D gene: TRBD1; V gene: TRBV28
CDR3 DNA: TGTGCCTGGAGTCCCTCCATCAGGGGAACGCAGTATTTT; CDR3 protein: CAWSPSIRGTQYF; clone size: .; J gene: TRBJ2-3; D gene: .; V gene: TRBV30
CDR3 DNA: TGTGCCAGCAGCGTAGACTCCCCCGGGGAGCTGTTTTTT; CDR3 protein: CASSVDSPGELFF; clone size: .; J gene: TRBJ2-2; D gene: .; V gene: TRBV9
CDR3 DNA: TGTGCCAGCGGCAATATAGGGGAGGGCCTCGCCGGGGAGCTGTTTTTT; CDR3 protein: CASGNIGEGLAGELFF; clone size: .; J gene: TRBJ2-2; D gene: TRBD2; V gene: TRBV5-6
CDR3 DNA: TGTGCCAGTAGCCCTACAGGGTATCTTGGCGGGGAGCTGTTTTTT; CDR3 protein: CASSPTGYLGGELFF; clone size: .; J gene: TRBJ2-2; D gene: .; V gene: TRBV19
CDR3 DNA: TGTGCCAGAAGCAGACAGGGCTCCTATAGCAATCAGCCCCAGCATTTT; CDR3 protein: CARSRQGSYSNQPQHF; clone size: .; J gene: TRBJ1-5; D gene: TRBD1; V gene: TRBV5-3
CDR3 DNA: TGCGCCAGCAGCTTGGACATTGGACGGAACTATGGCTACACCTTC; CDR3 protein: CASSLDIGRNYGYTF; clone size: .; J gene: TRBJ1-2; D gene: .; V gene: TRBV5-1
CDR3 DNA: TGTGCCATCAGCGGAGGACAGGGAGCATATGGCTACACCTTC; CDR3 protein: CAISGGQGAYGYTF; clone size: .; J gene: TRBJ1-2; D gene: TRBD1; V gene: TRBV10-3
CDR3 DNA: TGTGCCAGCAGAGGCGTCGCGGACATAAACAATGAGCAGTTCTTC; CDR3 protein: CASRGVADINNEQFF; clone size: .; J gene: TRBJ2-1; D gene: .; V gene: TRBV4-2
CDR3 DNA: TGTGCCAGCATTTCTACTAGCGGGAGGCCCCAGTTCTTC; CDR3 protein: CASISTSGRPQFF; clone size: .; J gene: TRBJ2-1; D gene: TRBD2; V gene: TRBV2